This T cell receptor beta chain was sequenced in a study of T cell clonality in common variable immunodeficiency. The method was immunoSEQ multiplex PCR; TCRdb's version includes in-frame clones alone and lacks a portion of them. The sample is made up of around 55,000 clones, none counted only once. The CDR3 extends over 15 amino acids. Germline V gene data show CDR1 as SGHTA and CDR2 as FQGNSA. This clone was seen repeatedly, ten times or more. The CDR3 goes on 3 residues after the read ends, and that part is filled in from the germline J gene. The origin of this receptor is a person aged 18 to 70 in good health. The sample taken for sequencing was peripheral blood mononuclear cells. The chain couples TRBV7-2 to TRBJ2-3, with TRBD2 matching over 7 bases. CDR3 DNA (partial): TGTGCCAGCAGCCCGGGGTACGTTACTAGCGAGACG. Encoded protein: CASSPGYVTSET. The entire CDR3 is CASSPGYVTSETQYF.